This T cell receptor (beta chain) was sequenced in a study of blood T cell repertoires in COVID-19. About the study: Acute and convalescent COVID-19 specimens originated in the United States, Italy and Spain. The analysed material was cDNA or gDNA that came from T cells, B-cell-depleted T cells, or PBMCs.

TCRdb's copy holds only in-frame clones and misses some; the assay was immunoSEQ multiplex PCR. Among approximately 170,000 clones listed, 65% to 85% were seen once. Individuals aged about 18 to 90 years were recruited from approximately 24 US areas. Per the germline V gene, CDR1 is MNHEY and CDR2 is SVGAGI. Between the trimmed V and J ends, which lost 4 bases and 0 bases, there was a span of 15 bases. The CDR3 sequence is 16 residues long. The sequencing sample was made of PBMCs or T cells enriched from blood (not recorded which). This sequence was found in a middle-aged man who had recovered from COVID-19. The chain has TRBV6-5 and TRBJ1-2, with unresolved D. The CDR3 protein is CASSSLQGGANYGYTF. CDR3 DNA sequence: TGTGCCAGCAGTTCCCTTCAAGGAGGAGCTAACTATGGCTACACCTTC.